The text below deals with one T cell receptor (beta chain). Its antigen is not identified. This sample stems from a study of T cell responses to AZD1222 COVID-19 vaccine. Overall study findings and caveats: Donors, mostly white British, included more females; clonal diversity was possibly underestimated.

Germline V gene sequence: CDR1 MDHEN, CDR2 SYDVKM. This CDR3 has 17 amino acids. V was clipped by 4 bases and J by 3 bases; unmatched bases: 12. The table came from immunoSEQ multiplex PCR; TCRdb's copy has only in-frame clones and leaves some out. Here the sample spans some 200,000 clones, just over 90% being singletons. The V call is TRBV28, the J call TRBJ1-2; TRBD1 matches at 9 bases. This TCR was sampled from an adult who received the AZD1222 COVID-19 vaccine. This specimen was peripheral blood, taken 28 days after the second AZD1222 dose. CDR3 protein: CASSSGRGTGKDYGYTF. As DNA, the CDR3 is TGTGCCAGCAGTTCCGGGAGGGGGACAGGGAAAGACTATGGCTACACCTTC.